This TCR beta chain was found in a study of graft-versus-host responses after intestinal transplantation (dated by TCRdb to the early 2020s). Context from the whole study: The transplants that recipients received were multivisceral, liver-intestinal, or isolated intestinal. Samples from a few later patients were sequenced in-house on an Illumina MiSeq with MiXCR processing rather than by the commercial service. A cohort of about two dozen intestinal transplant recipients, including one retransplant, was enrolled, and a few patients lacking pretransplant specimens were excluded. Alloreactive clones were identified by sequencing pre-transplant mixed lymphocyte reaction products and comparing these products with unstimulated pre-transplant donor and recipient T cells. After intestinal transplantation, graft-versus-host and host-versus-graft alloreactive T cell clones in the graft, circulation and bone marrow were tracked using bulk TCR-beta CDR3 sequencing. All recipients received anti-thymocyte globulin induction followed by maintenance tacrolimus and steroids for approximately 3 years. Donor T cell macrochimerism was defined as a peak of at least 4% donor T cells among recipient peripheral blood mononuclear cells.

The method was the immunoSEQ multiplex PCR assay. For most patients, genomic DNA was isolated with the Qiagen DNeasy Blood and Tissue Kit and shipped frozen to Adaptive Biotechnologies for TCR sequencing. High-throughput TCR-beta CDR3 sequencing of genomic DNA from most patients was performed by Adaptive Biotechnologies. The original pipeline was this. TCR sequencing data for roughly 17 patients were retrieved from Adaptive's ImmunoSEQ software; three other patients were processed with MiXCR and VDJtools. CD4 versus CD8 sorting errors were corrected by removing sequences found in both subsets at a frequency ratio below 5:1. CDR3 nucleotide sequences shared by donor and recipient were removed because the origin of these sequences could not be assigned. To count as alloreactive, a clone needed at least 2-fold expansion over unstimulated cells and a minimum CFSE-low frequency of 0.002% (template counts) or 0.001% (read counts). Mappable clones were those detected in sequenced pre-transplant spleen, lymph node, or MLR CFSE-low populations of the donor or recipient. Cumulative frequency of alloreactive clones was calculated as a percentage of all sequences weighted by copy number. TCRdb mirrors the immuneACCESS table, restricted to in-frame sequences. Some clones are absent from its copies; in checked studies, under half trace to an unresolved V gene, and the reason for the others is unknown. V and J calls and clone size are copied from that table; D and trimming were computed from the DNA. The sample contains approximately 71,000 clones, about 89% of them found a single time. Around 2.5% of the sample comes from the top ten.

Sample time point, as interpreted from the label and publication: cells obtained before transplantation from donor or recipient. CD3+CD4+ and CD3+CD8+ populations were FACS-sorted from unstimulated pre-transplant donor and recipient cells taken from spleen or lymph nodes. What the authors observed across the whole study: The relatively low number and heterogeneity of intestinal transplant patients limited the conclusions. In patients with donor T cell macrochimerism, the allografts had high GvH to HvG T cell clonal ratios. Early after transplant, peak levels of circulating GvH clones were associated with declines in HvG clones. GvH clones were found in recipient bone marrow, and some of the GvH clones appeared earlier in ileal mucosa or blood, which is consistent with an intestinal mucosal origin.

This clone was seen a handful of times. It has no known antigen specificity. The record has no base qualities; no much larger clone is one base away. The CDR3 runs 17 amino acids, cysteine and phenylalanine included. This entry keeps only the CDR3 DNA: 51 bases, framed from base 1. Sequences ENHRY (CDR1) and SYGVKD (CDR2) are obtained from the germline V gene. V is cut back by 8 bases and J by 1 base, with 14 bases in the junction unmatched. The sample was unstimulated CD8+ T cells sorted from spleen or lymph node cells, taken before intestinal transplant. This clonotype was obtained from a human donor who received an intestinal transplant. The chain employs TRBV10-3 and TRBJ2-1; 7 central nucleotides agree with TRBD2. The CDR3: CAISSLGPSGSYNEQFF. The DNA sequence is TGTGCCATCTCCTCCTTAGGGCCTAGCGGTTCCTACAATGAGCAGTTCTTC.